This T cell receptor beta chain was found in a study of T cells in Graves' hyperthyroidism and ophthalmopathy. Whole-study findings and limits: For ophthalmopathy, model prediction preceded onset by a median about 6.4 months.

V dropped 2 bases and J dropped 7 bases, with 9 bases sitting between them. The CDR3 length is 14 residues. Germline CDR1 is SEHNR and CDR2 is FQNEAQ (reference sequence). Absent ophthalmopathy progression within 18 months defined stable Graves' hyperthyroidism. Based on clinical symptoms, serum thyroxine and TRAb, thyroid ultrasound and orbital computed tomography, diagnoses were reached. TCR beta CDR3 sequences were amplified from RNA transcripts. The study used the HTBI primer set for a first-round RT-PCR of the TCR CDR3. TCRdb ran MiXCR on the multiplex PCR reads and lists one entry per CDR3 protein. The data hold about 47,000 distinct CDR3 sequences, with 45% to 65% observed a single time. A remark on this clonotype: What it binds is unknown.

The sample taken for sequencing was peripheral blood or thyroid tissue (not recorded which). This sequence was found in a man between 18 and 35 years old with Graves' hyperthyroidism. This sequence joins TRBV7-9 and TRBJ1-6; the D is unclear. In DNA, the CDR3 is TGTGCCAGCAGCTTAACTGTGCTAAATTCACCCCTCCACTTT. This sequence encodes CASSLTVLNSPLHF. Based on the CDR3 plus reference TRBV7-9 and TRBJ1-6, the full variable domain is DTGVSQNPRHKITKRGQNVTFRCDPISEHNRLYWYRQTLGQGPEFLTYFQNEAQLEKSRLLSDRFSAERPKGSFSTLEIQRTEQGDSAMYLCASSLTVLNSPLHFGNGTRLTVT.